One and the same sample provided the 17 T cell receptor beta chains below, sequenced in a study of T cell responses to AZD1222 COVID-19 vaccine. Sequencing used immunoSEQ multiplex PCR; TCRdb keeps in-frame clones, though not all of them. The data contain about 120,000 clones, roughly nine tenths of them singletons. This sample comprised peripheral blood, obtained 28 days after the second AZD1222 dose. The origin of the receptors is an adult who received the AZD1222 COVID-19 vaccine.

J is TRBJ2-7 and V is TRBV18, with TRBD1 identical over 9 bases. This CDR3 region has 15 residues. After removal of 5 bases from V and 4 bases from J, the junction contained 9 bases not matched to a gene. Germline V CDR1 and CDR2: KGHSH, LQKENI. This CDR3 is CASSTRDRAGYEQYF. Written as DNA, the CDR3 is TGTGCCAGCTCAACCCGGGACAGGGCCGGATACGAGCAGTACTTC.

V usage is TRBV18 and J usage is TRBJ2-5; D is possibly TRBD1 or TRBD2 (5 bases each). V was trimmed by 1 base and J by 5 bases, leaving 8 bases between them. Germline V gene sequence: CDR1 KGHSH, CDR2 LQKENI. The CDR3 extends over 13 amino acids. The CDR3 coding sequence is TGTGCCAGCTCACCACAGGGGAGTGAGACCCAGTACTTC. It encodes CASSPQGSETQYF.

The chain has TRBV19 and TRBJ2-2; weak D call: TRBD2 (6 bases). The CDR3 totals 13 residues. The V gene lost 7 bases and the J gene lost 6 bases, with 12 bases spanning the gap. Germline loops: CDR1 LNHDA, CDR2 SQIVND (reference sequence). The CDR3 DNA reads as TGTGCCAGTATGTGGGGGGTGGCCGGGGAGCTGTTTTTT. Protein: CASMWGVAGELFF. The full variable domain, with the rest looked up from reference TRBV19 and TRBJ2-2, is DGGITQSPKYLFRKEGQNVTLSCEQNLNHDAMYWYRQDPGQGLRLIYYSQIVNDFQKGDIAEGYSVSREKKESFPLTVTSAQKNPTAFYLCASMWGVAGELFFGEGSRLTVL.

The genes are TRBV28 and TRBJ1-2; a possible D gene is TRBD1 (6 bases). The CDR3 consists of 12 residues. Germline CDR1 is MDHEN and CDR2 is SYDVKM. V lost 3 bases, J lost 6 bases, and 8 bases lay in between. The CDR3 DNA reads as TGTGCCAGCAGTTTTACAGGGAATGGCTACACCTTC. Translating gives CASSFTGNGYTF.

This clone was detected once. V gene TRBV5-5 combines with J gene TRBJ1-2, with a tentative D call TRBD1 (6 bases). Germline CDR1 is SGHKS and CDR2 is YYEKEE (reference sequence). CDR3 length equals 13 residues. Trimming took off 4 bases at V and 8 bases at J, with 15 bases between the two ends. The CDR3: CASSRDNPRGYTF. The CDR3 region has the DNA TGTGCCAGCAGCCGGGACAACCCACGGGGCTACACCTTC.

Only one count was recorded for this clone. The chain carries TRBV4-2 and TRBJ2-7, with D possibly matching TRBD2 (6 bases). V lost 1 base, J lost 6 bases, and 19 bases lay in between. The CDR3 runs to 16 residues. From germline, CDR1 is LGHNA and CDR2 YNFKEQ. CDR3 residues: CASSQADWRGKSEQYF. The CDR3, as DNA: TGTGCCAGCAGCCAAGCGGATTGGAGGGGTAAGAGCGAGCAGTACTTC.

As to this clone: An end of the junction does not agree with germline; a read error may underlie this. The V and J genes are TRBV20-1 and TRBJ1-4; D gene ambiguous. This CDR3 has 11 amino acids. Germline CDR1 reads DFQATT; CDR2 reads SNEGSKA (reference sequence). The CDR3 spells CSAGDDWKLFF. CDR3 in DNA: TGCAGTGCTGGAGACGACTGGAAACTGTTTTTT.

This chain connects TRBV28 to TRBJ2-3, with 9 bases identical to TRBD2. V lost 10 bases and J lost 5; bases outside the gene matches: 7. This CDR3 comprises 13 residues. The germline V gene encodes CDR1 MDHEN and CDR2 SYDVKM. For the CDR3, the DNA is TGTGCCACCCTAGCGGGGTGGGAAGATACGCAGTATTTT. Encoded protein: CATLAGWEDTQYF.

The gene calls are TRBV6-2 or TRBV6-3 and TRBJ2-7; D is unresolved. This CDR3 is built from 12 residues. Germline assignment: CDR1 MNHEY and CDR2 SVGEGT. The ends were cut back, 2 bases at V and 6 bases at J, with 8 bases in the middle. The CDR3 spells CASSYVSSEQYF. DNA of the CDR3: TGTGCCAGCAGTTACGTATCTTCCGAGCAGTACTTC.

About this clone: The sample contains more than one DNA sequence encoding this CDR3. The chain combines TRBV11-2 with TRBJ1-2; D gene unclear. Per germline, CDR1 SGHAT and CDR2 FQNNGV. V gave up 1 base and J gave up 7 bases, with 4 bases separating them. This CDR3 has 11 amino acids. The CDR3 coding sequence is TGTGCCAGCAGCTTAGGAGGTGGCTACACCTTC. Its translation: CASSLGGGYTF.

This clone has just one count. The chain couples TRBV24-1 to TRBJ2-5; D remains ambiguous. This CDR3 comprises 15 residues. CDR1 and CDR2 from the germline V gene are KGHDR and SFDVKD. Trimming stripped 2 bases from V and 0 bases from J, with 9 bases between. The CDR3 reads CATSDSNPYQETQYF. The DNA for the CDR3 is TGTGCCACCAGTGATTCGAATCCGTACCAAGAGACCCAGTACTTC.

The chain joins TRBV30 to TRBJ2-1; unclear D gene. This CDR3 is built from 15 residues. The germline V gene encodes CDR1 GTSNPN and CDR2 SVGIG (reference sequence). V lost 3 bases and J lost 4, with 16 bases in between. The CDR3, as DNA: TGTGCCTGGAGGCCGGGTGGCCGGAGTTACAATGAGCAGTTCTTC. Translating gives CAWRPGGRSYNEQFF.

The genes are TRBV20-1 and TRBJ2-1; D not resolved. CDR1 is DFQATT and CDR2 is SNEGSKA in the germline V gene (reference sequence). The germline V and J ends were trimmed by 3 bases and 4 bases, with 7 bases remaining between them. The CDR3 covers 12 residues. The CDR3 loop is CSASPTYNEQFF. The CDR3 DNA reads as TGCAGTGCTAGTCCTACTTACAATGAGCAGTTCTTC.

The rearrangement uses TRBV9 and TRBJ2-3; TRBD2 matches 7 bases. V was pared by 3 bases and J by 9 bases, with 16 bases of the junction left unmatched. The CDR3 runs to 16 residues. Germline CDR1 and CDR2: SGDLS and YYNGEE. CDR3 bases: TGTGCCAGCAGCGGTAGGGGTCTCACGGCGGGAGCCACGCAGTATTTT. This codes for CASSGRGLTAGATQYF.

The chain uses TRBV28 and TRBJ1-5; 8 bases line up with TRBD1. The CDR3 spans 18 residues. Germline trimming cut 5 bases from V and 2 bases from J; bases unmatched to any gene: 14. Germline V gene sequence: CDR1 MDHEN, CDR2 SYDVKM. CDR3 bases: TGTGCCAGCAGTCCGCAGGGGGCGGGTTTAGTTGGCAATCAGCCCCAGCATTTT. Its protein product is CASSPQGAGLVGNQPQHF.

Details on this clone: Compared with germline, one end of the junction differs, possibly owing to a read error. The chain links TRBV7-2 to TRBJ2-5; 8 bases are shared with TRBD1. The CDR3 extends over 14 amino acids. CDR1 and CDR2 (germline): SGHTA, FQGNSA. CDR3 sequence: CASSLVPGGPPWNF. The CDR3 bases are TGTGCCAGCAGCTTAGTGCCAGGGGGCCCCCCCTGGAACTTC.

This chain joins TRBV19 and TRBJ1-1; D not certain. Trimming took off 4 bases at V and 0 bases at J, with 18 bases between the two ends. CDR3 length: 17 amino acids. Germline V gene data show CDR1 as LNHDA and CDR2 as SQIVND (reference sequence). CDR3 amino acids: CASSTIGVGVMNTEAFF. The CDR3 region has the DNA TGTGCCAGTAGTACCATAGGCGTCGGGGTTATGAACACTGAAGCTTTCTTT.